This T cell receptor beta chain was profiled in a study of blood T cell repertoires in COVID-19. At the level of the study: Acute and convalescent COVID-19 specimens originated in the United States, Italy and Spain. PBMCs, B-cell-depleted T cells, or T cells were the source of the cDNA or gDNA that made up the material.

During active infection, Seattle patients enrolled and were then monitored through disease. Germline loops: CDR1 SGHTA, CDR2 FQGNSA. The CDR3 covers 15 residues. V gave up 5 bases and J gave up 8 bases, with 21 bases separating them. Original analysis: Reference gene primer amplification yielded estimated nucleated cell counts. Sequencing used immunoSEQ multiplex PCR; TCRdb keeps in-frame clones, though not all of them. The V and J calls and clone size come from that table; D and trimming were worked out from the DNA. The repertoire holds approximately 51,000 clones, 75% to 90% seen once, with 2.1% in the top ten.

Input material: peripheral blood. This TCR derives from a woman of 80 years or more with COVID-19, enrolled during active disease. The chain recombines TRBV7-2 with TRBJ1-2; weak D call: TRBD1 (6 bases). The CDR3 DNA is TGTGCCAGCAGCCCGGGACACCGAGGGTTCGGGGGCTACACCTTC. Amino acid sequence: CASSPGHRGFGGYTF.